The rows below give T cell receptor beta chains drawn from one sample of a study of T cell responses to AZD1222 COVID-19 vaccine. Here immunoSEQ multiplex PCR was the method, and the copy in TCRdb shows in-frame clones only, minus some. Of under 300,000 clones listed, 90% to 95% were seen once; the top ten hold around 0.58%. Sequences were derived from peripheral blood, sampled on day 0 of AZD1222 vaccination. These receptors all come from an adult in good health. Each CDR3 is given with its conserved first and last residue. Each record gives: J gene, D gene, clone size, V gene, CDR3 protein, CDR3 DNA. D genes are given only for firm matches. A clone size is listed for some rows: how often the clone was seen (once, few, many), or a class if it is expanded.

j_call: TRBJ1-6; d_call: .; clone_size: .; v_call: TRBV28; cdr3_aa: CASSFKPTSGGKNNSPLHF; cdr3_nt: TGTGCCAGCAGTTTTAAGCCGACTAGTGGCGGGAAGAATAATTCACCCCTCCACTTT
j_call: TRBJ2-1; d_call: .; clone_size: .; v_call: TRBV28; cdr3_aa: CASSFYGSLVQQFF; cdr3_nt: TGTGCCAGCAGTTTTTACGGCTCCCTGGTGCAGCAGTTCTTC
j_call: TRBJ1-1; d_call: .; clone_size: .; v_call: TRBV7-3; cdr3_aa: CASSQGRNTEAFF; cdr3_nt: TGTGCCAGCAGCCAAGGGAGGAACACTGAAGCTTTCTTT
j_call: TRBJ2-1; d_call: TRBD2; clone_size: .; v_call: TRBV5-4; cdr3_aa: CASSSSGTYNEQFF; cdr3_nt: TGTGCCAGCAGCTCTAGCGGTACCTACAATGAGCAGTTCTTC
j_call: TRBJ2-7; d_call: .; clone_size: .; v_call: TRBV24-1; cdr3_aa: CATGVGGTHEQYF; cdr3_nt: TGTGCCACCGGGGTTGGGGGGACACACGAGCAGTACTTC
j_call: TRBJ1-1; d_call: .; clone_size: .; v_call: TRBV30; cdr3_aa: CAWSVPGRNTEAFF; cdr3_nt: TGTGCCTGGAGTGTACCGGGAAGGAACACTGAAGCTTTCTTT
j_call: TRBJ2-6; d_call: TRBD1; clone_size: few; v_call: TRBV18; cdr3_aa: CASSLGQGSSGANVLTF; cdr3_nt: TGTGCCAGCTCACTGGGACAGGGCTCCTCTGGGGCCAACGTCCTGACTTTC
j_call: TRBJ2-1; d_call: .; clone_size: .; v_call: TRBV5-1; cdr3_aa: CASRTGGPIYNEQFF; cdr3_nt: TGCGCCAGTCGGACGGGCGGGCCAATTTACAATGAGCAGTTCTTC
j_call: TRBJ2-1; d_call: .; clone_size: .; v_call: TRBV19; cdr3_aa: CASSIGRINEQFF; cdr3_nt: TGTGCCAGTAGTATCGGCAGGATAAATGAGCAGTTCTTC
j_call: TRBJ2-5; d_call: .; clone_size: .; v_call: TRBV7-3; cdr3_aa: CASSPLGRGSGETQYF; cdr3_nt: TGTGCCAGCAGCCCGTTGGGGCGGGGATCCGGGGAGACCCAGTACTTC
j_call: TRBJ2-7; d_call: .; clone_size: .; v_call: TRBV9; cdr3_aa: CASSVAQKGGEQYF; cdr3_nt: TGTGCCAGCAGCGTAGCTCAGAAGGGTGGCGAGCAGTACTTC
j_call: TRBJ2-7; d_call: .; clone_size: .; v_call: TRBV27; cdr3_aa: CASSSTISSYEQYF; cdr3_nt: TGTGCCAGCAGTTCGACAATTAGCTCCTACGAGCAGTACTTC
j_call: TRBJ2-3; d_call: .; clone_size: .; v_call: TRBV7-9; cdr3_aa: CASSLGGASTDTQYF; cdr3_nt: TGTGCCAGCAGCCTCGGGGGAGCTAGCACAGATACGCAGTATTTT
j_call: TRBJ2-5; d_call: TRBD1; clone_size: .; v_call: TRBV7-2; cdr3_aa: CASSSLGMTGQRETQYF; cdr3_nt: TGTGCCAGCAGCTCCTTGGGTATGACAGGGCAGCGGGAGACCCAGTACTTC
j_call: TRBJ1-2; d_call: .; clone_size: .; v_call: TRBV29-1; cdr3_aa: CSVSVTGYPNYGYTF; cdr3_nt: TGCAGCGTTTCCGTTACGGGGTACCCTAACTATGGCTACACCTTC
j_call: TRBJ2-7; d_call: TRBD1; clone_size: .; v_call: TRBV11-2; cdr3_aa: CASSWNRGLRVYEQYF; cdr3_nt: TGTGCCAGCAGCTGGAACAGGGGGCTGAGGGTCTACGAGCAGTACTTC
j_call: TRBJ2-5; d_call: TRBD2; clone_size: .; v_call: TRBV27; cdr3_aa: CASGGVRETQYF; cdr3_nt: TGTGCCAGCGGGGGGGTCCGGGAGACCCAGTACTTC
j_call: TRBJ1-2; d_call: .; clone_size: .; v_call: TRBV30; cdr3_aa: CAWSPQVYGYTF; cdr3_nt: TGTGCCTGGAGTCCGCAGGTCTATGGCTACACCTTC
j_call: TRBJ1-2; d_call: .; clone_size: .; v_call: TRBV28; cdr3_aa: CASRMGGDNGYTF; cdr3_nt: TGTGCCAGCAGAATGGGGGGCGACAATGGCTACACCTTC
j_call: TRBJ1-5; d_call: TRBD1; clone_size: .; v_call: TRBV19; cdr3_aa: CASSIRTGNQPQHF; cdr3_nt: TGTGCCAGTAGTATACGGACAGGGAACCAGCCCCAGCATTTT
j_call: TRBJ2-5; d_call: .; clone_size: .; v_call: TRBV5-1; cdr3_aa: CASSPRPGGEQETQYF; cdr3_nt: TGCGCCAGCAGCCCTAGGCCTGGCGGGGAACAAGAGACCCAGTACTTC
j_call: TRBJ2-7; d_call: .; clone_size: .; v_call: TRBV6-2/TRBV6-3; cdr3_aa: CASSYSPSYYEQYF; cdr3_nt: TGTGCCAGCAGTTACTCCCCATCCTACTACGAGCAGTACTTC
j_call: TRBJ2-1; d_call: .; clone_size: once; v_call: TRBV5-6; cdr3_aa: CASSQQGPPHNEQFF; cdr3_nt: TGTGCCAGCAGCCAGCAAGGGCCCCCCCACAATGAGCAGTTCTTC
j_call: TRBJ2-1; d_call: .; clone_size: .; v_call: TRBV6-2/TRBV6-3; cdr3_aa: CASSSLGGAPYNEQFF; cdr3_nt: TGTGCCAGCAGTTCCCTTGGGGGGGCCCCTTACAATGAGCAGTTCTTC
j_call: TRBJ1-5; d_call: .; clone_size: .; v_call: TRBV18; cdr3_aa: CASSPGDQPQHF; cdr3_nt: TGTGCCAGCTCACCAGGTGATCAGCCCCAGCATTTT
j_call: TRBJ1-1; d_call: .; clone_size: .; v_call: TRBV18; cdr3_aa: CASSAAGLGLNTEAFF; cdr3_nt: TGTGCCAGCTCAGCCGCCGGCCTAGGTCTGAACACTGAAGCTTTCTTT
j_call: TRBJ2-7; d_call: TRBD1; clone_size: .; v_call: TRBV5-4; cdr3_aa: CASSPGQGDKQYF; cdr3_nt: TGTGCCAGCAGCCCGGGACAGGGGGACAAGCAGTACTTC
j_call: TRBJ2-1; d_call: TRBD1; clone_size: .; v_call: TRBV6-2/TRBV6-3; cdr3_aa: CASSPGQGIYNEQFF; cdr3_nt: TGTGCCAGCAGTCCCGGACAGGGGATCTACAATGAGCAGTTCTTC
j_call: TRBJ2-3; d_call: .; clone_size: .; v_call: TRBV10-3; cdr3_aa: CAISENPPSTQYF; cdr3_nt: TGTGCCATCAGTGAGAACCCGCCGTCTACGCAGTATTTT
j_call: TRBJ2-7; d_call: .; clone_size: .; v_call: TRBV28; cdr3_aa: CASSFGPYEQYF; cdr3_nt: TGTGCCAGCAGTTTCGGGCCTTACGAGCAGTACTTC
j_call: TRBJ1-5; d_call: TRBD1; clone_size: .; v_call: TRBV7-8; cdr3_aa: CASSLTGGLNQPQHF; cdr3_nt: TGTGCCAGCAGCTTAACAGGGGGCTTGAATCAGCCCCAGCATTTT
j_call: TRBJ1-1; d_call: .; clone_size: .; v_call: TRBV5-4; cdr3_aa: CASSLDELWTEAFF; cdr3_nt: TGTGCCAGCAGCTTGGACGAACTCTGGACTGAAGCTTTCTTT
j_call: TRBJ2-3; d_call: .; clone_size: .; v_call: TRBV5-1; cdr3_aa: CASSLLPGPTDTQYF; cdr3_nt: TGCGCCAGCAGCTTACTACCGGGCCCCACAGATACGCAGTATTTT
j_call: TRBJ2-3; d_call: .; clone_size: .; v_call: TRBV7-9; cdr3_aa: CASSHRAQTDTQYF; cdr3_nt: TGTGCCAGCAGCCACCGGGCCCAAACAGATACGCAGTATTTT
j_call: TRBJ1-6; d_call: .; clone_size: .; v_call: TRBV3-1/TRBV3-2; cdr3_aa: CASSPITPSNSPLHF; cdr3_nt: TGTGCCAGCAGCCCTATAACCCCTTCCAACTCACCCCTCCACTTT
j_call: TRBJ2-1; d_call: .; clone_size: .; v_call: TRBV28; cdr3_aa: CASSLSGYTYNEQFF; cdr3_nt: TGTGCCAGCAGTTTAAGTGGATACACCTACAATGAGCAGTTCTTC
j_call: TRBJ1-5; d_call: TRBD1; clone_size: few; v_call: TRBV7-9; cdr3_aa: CASSSGTVMSNQPQHF; cdr3_nt: TGTGCCAGCAGTTCCGGGACAGTGATGAGCAATCAGCCCCAGCATTTT
j_call: TRBJ2-3; d_call: .; clone_size: .; v_call: TRBV28; cdr3_aa: CASSPTDSTDTQYF; cdr3_nt: TGTGCCAGCAGTCCTACGGACAGTACAGATACGCAGTATTTT
j_call: TRBJ2-7; d_call: .; clone_size: few; v_call: TRBV13; cdr3_aa: CASSPGALAVEQYF; cdr3_nt: TGTGCCAGCAGCCCCGGGGCTCTTGCGGTCGAGCAGTACTTC